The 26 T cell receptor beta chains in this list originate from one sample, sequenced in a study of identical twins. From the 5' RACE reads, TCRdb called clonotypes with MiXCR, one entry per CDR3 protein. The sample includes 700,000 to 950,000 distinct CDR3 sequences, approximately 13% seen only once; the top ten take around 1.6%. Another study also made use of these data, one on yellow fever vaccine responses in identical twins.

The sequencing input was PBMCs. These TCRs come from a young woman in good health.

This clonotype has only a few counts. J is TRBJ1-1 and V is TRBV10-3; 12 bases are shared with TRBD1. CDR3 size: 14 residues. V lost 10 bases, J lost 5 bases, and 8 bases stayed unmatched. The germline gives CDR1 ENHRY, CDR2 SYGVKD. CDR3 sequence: CATGTGGLGTEAFF. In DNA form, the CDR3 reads TGTGCCACTGGGACAGGGGGCCTTGGGACTGAAGCTTTCTTT.

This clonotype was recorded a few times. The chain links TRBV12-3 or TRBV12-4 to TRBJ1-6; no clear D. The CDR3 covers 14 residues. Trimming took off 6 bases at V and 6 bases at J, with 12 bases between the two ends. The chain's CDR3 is CASSTGRGNSPLHF. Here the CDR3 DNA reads TGTGCCAGCAGCACCGGACGGGGTAATTCACCCCTCCACTTT.

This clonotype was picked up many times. The CDR3 here is CSVNGQGASYEQYF. The CDR3 region has the DNA TGCAGCGTCAACGGACAGGGGGCATCCTACGAGCAGTACTTC. The rearrangement links TRBV29-1 to TRBJ2-7, with TRBD1 identical over 11 bases. Germline V lookup: CDR1 SQVTM, CDR2 ANQGSEA. This CDR3 is 14 amino acids long. V was clipped by 6 bases and J by 1 base; unmatched bases: 5.

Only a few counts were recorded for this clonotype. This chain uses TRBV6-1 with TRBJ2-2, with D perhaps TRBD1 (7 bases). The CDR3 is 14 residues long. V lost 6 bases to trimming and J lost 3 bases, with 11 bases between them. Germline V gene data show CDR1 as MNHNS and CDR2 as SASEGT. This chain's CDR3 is CASRRDRYTGELFF. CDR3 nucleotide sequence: TGTGCCAGCAGGCGGGACAGATACACCGGGGAGCTGTTTTTT.

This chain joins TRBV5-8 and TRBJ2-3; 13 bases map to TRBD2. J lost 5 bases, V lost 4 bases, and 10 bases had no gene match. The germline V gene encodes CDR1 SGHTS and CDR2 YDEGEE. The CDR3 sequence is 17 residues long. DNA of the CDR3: TGTGCCAGCAGCCAGCCTGGACTAGCGGGAGTGTTAGATACGCAGTATTTT. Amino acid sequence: CASSQPGLAGVLDTQYF.

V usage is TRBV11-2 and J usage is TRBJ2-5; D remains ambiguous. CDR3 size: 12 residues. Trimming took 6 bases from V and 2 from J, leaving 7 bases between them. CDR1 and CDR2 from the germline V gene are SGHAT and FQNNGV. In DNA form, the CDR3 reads TGTGCCAGCAGGGACGGGCAAGAGACCCAGTACTTC. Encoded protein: CASRDGQETQYF.

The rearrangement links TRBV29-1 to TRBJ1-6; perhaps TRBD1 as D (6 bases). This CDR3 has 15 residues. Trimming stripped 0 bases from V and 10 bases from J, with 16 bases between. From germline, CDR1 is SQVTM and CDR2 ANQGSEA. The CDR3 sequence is CSVEDPGQYWSPLHF. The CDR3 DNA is TGCAGCGTTGAAGATCCGGGACAATACTGGTCACCCCTCCACTTT.

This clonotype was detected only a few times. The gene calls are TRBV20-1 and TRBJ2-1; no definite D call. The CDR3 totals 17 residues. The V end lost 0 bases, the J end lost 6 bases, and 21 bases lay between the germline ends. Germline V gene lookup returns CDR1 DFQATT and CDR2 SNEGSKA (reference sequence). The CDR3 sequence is CSARDEQVQALVNEQFF. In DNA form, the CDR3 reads TGCAGTGCTAGAGATGAGCAGGTCCAGGCCTTGGTCAATGAGCAGTTCTTC.

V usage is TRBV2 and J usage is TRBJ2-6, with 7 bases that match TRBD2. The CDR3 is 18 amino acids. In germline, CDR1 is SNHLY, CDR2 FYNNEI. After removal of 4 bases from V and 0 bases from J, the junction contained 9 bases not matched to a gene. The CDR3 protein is CASSAGRETTSGANVLTF. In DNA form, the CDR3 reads TGTGCCAGCAGTGCGGGGCGGGAGACTACCTCTGGGGCCAACGTCCTGACTTTC. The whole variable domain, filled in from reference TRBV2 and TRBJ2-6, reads EPEVTQTPSHQVTQMGQEVILRCVPISNHLYFYWYRQILGQKVEFLVSFYNNEISEKSEIFDDQFSVERPDGSNFTLKIRSTKLEDSAMYFCASSAGRETTSGANVLTFGAGSRLTVL.

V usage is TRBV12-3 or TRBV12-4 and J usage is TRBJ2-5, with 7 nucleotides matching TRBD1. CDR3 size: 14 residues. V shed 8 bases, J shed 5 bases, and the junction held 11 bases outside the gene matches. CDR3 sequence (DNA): TGTGCCAGCCTCCGGGACAGCAAGGGGGAGACCCAGTACTTC. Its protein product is CASLRDSKGETQYF.

The CDR3 is CASSGQAKDQPQHF. CDR3 nucleotides: TGTGCCAGCAGTGGACAGGCCAAGGATCAGCCCCAGCATTTT. The chain combines TRBV2 with TRBJ1-5, with D possibly TRBD1 on 6 matching bases. This CDR3 spans 14 amino acids. Germline V CDR1 and CDR2: SNHLY, FYNNEI. The V gene lost 4 bases and the J gene lost 5 bases, with 12 bases spanning the gap.

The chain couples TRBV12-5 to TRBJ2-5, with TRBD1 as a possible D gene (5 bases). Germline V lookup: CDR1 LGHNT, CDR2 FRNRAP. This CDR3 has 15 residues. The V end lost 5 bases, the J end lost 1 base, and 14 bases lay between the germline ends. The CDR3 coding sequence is TGTGCTAGTGGTCCTGGAGCAGGGATCCAAGAGACCCAGTACTTC. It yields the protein CASGPGAGIQETQYF.

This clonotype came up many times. The CDR3 bases are TGTGCCAGTAGTCCCACGGGACTAGCGGGGTACAATGAGCAGTTCTTC. Translation gives CASSPTGLAGYNEQFF. The V call is TRBV19, the J call TRBJ2-1; 13 bases are a match to TRBD2. This CDR3 is 16 amino acids long. The germline V gene encodes CDR1 LNHDA and CDR2 SQIVND (reference sequence). V was clipped by 5 bases and J by 4 bases; unmatched bases: 5.

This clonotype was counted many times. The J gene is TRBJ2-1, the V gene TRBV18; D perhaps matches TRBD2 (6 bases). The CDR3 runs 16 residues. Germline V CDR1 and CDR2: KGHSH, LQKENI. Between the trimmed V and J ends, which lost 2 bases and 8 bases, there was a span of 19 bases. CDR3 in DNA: TGTGCCAGCTCACCATCCGGGCTAGCGTCGGTCGATGAGCAGTTCTTC. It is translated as CASSPSGLASVDEQFF. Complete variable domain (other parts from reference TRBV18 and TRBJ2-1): NAGVMQNPRHLVRRRGQEARLRCSPMKGHSHVYWYRQLPEEGLKFMVYLQKENIIDESGMPKERFSAEFPKEGPSILRIQQVVRGDSAAYFCASSPSGLASVDEQFFGPGTRLTVL.

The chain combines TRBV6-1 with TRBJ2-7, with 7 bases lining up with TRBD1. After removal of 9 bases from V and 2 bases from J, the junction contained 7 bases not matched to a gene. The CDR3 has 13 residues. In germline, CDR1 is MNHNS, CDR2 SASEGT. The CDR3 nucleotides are TGTGCCAGTGGGGACAGTCTAACCTACGAGCAGTACTTC. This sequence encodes CASGDSLTYEQYF.

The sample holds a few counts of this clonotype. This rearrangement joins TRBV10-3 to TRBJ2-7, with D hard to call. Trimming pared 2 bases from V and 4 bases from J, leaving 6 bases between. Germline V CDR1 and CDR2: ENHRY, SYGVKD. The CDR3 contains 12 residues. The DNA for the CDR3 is TGTGCCATCAGTGAGGCCGGTTACGAGCAGTACTTC. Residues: CAISEAGYEQYF.

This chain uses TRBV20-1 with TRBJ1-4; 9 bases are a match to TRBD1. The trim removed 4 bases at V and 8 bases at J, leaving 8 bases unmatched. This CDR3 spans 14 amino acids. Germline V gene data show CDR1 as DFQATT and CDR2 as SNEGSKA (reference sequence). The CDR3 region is CSANPQGAGEKLFF. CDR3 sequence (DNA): TGCAGTGCTAACCCACAGGGGGCGGGAGAAAAACTGTTTTTT.

CDR3 loop: CASSNPTDWNTEAFF. The CDR3 DNA sequence: TGTGCCAGTAGTAACCCGACGGATTGGAACACTGAAGCTTTCTTT. The chain is built from TRBV19 and TRBJ1-1, with D hard to call. The germline V and J ends were trimmed by 4 bases and 1 base, with 13 bases remaining between them. This CDR3 region has 15 residues. CDR1 and CDR2 from the germline V gene are LNHDA and SQIVND (reference sequence).

The CDR3 reads CASSPIAGGDGAQYF. For the CDR3, the DNA is TGTGCCAGCAGTCCGATTGCGGGGGGAGATGGTGCGCAGTATTTT. The V gene is TRBV5-5, the J gene TRBJ2-3; the match to TRBD2 covers 8 bases. This CDR3 contains 15 residues. J was trimmed by 10 bases and V by 5 bases; bases with no gene match: 15. In germline, CDR1 is SGHKS, CDR2 YYEKEE (reference sequence).

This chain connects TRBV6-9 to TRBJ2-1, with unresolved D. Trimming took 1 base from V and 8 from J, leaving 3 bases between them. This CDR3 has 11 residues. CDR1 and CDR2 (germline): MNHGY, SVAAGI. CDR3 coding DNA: TGTGCCAGCAGTTATTATGATGAGCAGTTCTTC. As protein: CASSYYDEQFF.

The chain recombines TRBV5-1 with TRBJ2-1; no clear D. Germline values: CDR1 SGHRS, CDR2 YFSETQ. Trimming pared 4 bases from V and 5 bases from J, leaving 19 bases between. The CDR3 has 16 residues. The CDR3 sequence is CASSPGYGYSDNEQFF. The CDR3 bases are TGCGCCAGCAGCCCGGGTTATGGGTATAGTGACAATGAGCAGTTCTTC.

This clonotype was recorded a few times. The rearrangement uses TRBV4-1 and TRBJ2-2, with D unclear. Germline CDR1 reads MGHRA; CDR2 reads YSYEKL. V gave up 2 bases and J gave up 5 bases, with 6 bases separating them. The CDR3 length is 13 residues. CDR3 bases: TGCGCCAGCAGCCAACTTGGGACCGGGGAGCTGTTTTTT. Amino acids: CASSQLGTGELFF.

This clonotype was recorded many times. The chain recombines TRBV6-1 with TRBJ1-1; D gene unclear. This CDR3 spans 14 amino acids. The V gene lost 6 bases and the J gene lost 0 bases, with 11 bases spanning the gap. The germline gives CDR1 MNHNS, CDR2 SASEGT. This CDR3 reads CASRIVGMNTEAFF. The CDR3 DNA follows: TGTGCCAGCAGAATAGTGGGAATGAACACTGAAGCTTTCTTT.

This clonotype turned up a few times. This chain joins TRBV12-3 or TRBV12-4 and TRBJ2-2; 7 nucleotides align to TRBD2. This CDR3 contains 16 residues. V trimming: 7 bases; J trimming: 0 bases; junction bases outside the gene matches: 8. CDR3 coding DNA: TGTGCCAGCACGATTCGGCTAGCGGCGAACACCGGGGAGCTGTTTTTT. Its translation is CASTIRLAANTGELFF.

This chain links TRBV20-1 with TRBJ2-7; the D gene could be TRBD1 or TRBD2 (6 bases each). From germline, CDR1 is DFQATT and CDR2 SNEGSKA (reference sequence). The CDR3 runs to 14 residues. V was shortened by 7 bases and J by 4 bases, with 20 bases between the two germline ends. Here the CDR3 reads CSVLLGGSWYEQYV. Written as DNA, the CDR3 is TGCAGTGTCCTGCTAGGGGGGTCCTGGTACGAGCAGTACGTC.

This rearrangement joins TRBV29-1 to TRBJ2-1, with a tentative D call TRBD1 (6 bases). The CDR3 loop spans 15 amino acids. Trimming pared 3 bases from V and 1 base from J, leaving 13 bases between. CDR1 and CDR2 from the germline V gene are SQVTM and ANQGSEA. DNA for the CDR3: TGCAGCGTTGAGGGGGTGAGGGGGTCCTACAATGAGCAGTTCTTC. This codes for CSVEGVRGSYNEQFF.